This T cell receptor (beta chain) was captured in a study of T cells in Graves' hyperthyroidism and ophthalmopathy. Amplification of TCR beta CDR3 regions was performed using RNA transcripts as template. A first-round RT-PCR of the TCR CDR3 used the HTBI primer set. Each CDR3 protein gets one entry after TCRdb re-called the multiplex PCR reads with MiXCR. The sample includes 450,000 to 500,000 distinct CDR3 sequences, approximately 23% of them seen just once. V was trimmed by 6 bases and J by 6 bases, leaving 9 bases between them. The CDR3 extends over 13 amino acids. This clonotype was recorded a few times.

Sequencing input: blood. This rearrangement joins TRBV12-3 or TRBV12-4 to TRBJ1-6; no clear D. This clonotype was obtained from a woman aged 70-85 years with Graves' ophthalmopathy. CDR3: CASSRPTNSPLHF. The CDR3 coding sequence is TGTGCCAGCAGCAGGCCCACTAATTCACCCCTCCACTTT.